Following are 2 T cell receptor beta chains from one sample sequenced in a study of T cells after yellow fever vaccination. A single record per CDR3 protein comes from TCRdb applying MiXCR to the 5' RACE reads. The table has around 610,000 distinct CDR3 sequences, around an eighth seen once. The specimen comprised PBMCs, sampled on the day of the yellow fever booster vaccination. Receptors were obtained from a man aged 25 to 40 who received the YFV17D yellow fever vaccine.

The genes are TRBV9 and TRBJ1-1; D uncertain. This CDR3 has 13 residues. The V gene's germline CDR1 is SGDLS and CDR2 YYNGEE. V dropped 3 bases and J dropped 3 bases, with 9 bases sitting between them. The CDR3 loop reads CASSATSDTEAFF. Here the CDR3 DNA reads TGTGCCAGCAGCGCCACATCAGACACTGAAGCTTTCTTT.

This chain joins TRBV24-1 and TRBJ2-1; D unresolved. Germline CDR1 and CDR2: KGHDR and SFDVKD. Trimming took 1 base from V and 2 from J, leaving 8 bases between them. This CDR3 contains 15 residues. This CDR3 reads CATSDFGETYNEQFF. The CDR3 region has the DNA TGTGCCACCAGTGATTTCGGTGAGACCTACAATGAGCAGTTCTTC.